The clone carrying this T cell receptor (beta chain) is a singleton in its sample. The data are from a study of shared clonotypes between healthy human individuals. V dropped 6 bases and J dropped 3; count of bases not matched to a gene: 7. Germline V gene lookup returns CDR1 SGDLS and CDR2 YYNGEE. The CDR3 consists of 15 residues. Sequencing used immunoSEQ multiplex PCR; TCRdb keeps in-frame clones, though not all of them. The sample gives about 2.3 million clones, 80% to 95% of which show up once; 0.37% is in the top ten. V gene TRBV9 combines with J gene TRBJ2-1; 9 nucleotides match TRBD1. The TCR sequence derives from a man between 18 and 35 years old in good health. Some clones in this sample may be carry-over from other donors' samples. The sequencing sample was made of naive CD4+ T cells from PBMCs. As for subset: CD45RA+ positively selected. For the CDR3, the DNA is TGTGCCAGCAACGAGGGGACAGGGTTCTACAATGAGCAGTTCTTC. This encodes CASNEGTGFYNEQFF.